The 17 T cell receptor beta chains presented below share a single source sample, sequenced in a study of technical replicates of blood from several donors (dated by TCRdb to the late 2010s). Library creation used the immunoSEQ multiplex PCR assay. TCRdb retrieved this table from immuneACCESS and kept in-frame rearrangements only. Not all clones are present; in checked studies, unresolved V genes account for under half, and no reason is known for the remainder. The sample table holds about 80,000 clones, of which approximately 97% were seen once. About 0.19% of the sample goes to the ten largest clones. What was sequenced was T cells isolated from PBMCs. These receptors all come from a human donor in good health.

The genes are TRBV5-1 and TRBJ1-2, with 9 positions matching TRBD1. J lost 7 bases, V lost 4 bases, and 11 bases had no gene match. This CDR3 has 15 amino acids. Germline CDR1 and CDR2: SGHRS and YFSETQ. CDR3: CASSGGTGYEFGYTF. The CDR3 DNA sequence: TGCGCCAGCAGCGGGGGGACAGGGTATGAGTTTGGCTACACCTTC.

This clone came up once. The J gene is TRBJ2-7, the V gene TRBV9; 9 bases are shared with TRBD2. This CDR3 has 15 amino acids. CDR1 SGDLS and CDR2 YYNGEE come from the germline V gene. J was trimmed by 0 bases and V by 4 bases; bases with no gene match: 5. The CDR3 is CASSLGLANSYEQYF. CDR3 bases: TGTGCCAGCAGCCTCGGACTAGCGAACTCCTACGAGCAGTACTTC.

The chain is built from TRBV5-5 and TRBJ2-5; TRBD1 aligns across 9 bases. Germline values: CDR1 SGHKS, CDR2 YYEKEE (reference sequence). After removal of 3 bases from V and 5 bases from J, the junction contained 5 bases not matched to a gene. This CDR3 region has 14 residues. CDR3 sequence reads: CASSYGQGTETQYF. The CDR3 DNA sequence: TGTGCCAGCAGCTACGGACAGGGGACGGAGACCCAGTACTTC.

The rearrangement links TRBV6-1 to TRBJ1-2; TRBD1 matches at 8 bases. CDR3 length: 15 amino acids. With 7 bases clipped from V and 4 bases from J, the junction kept 11 bases outside the gene matches. Looked up from germline, CDR1 is MNHNS and CDR2 is SASEGT. The CDR3 spells CASKVAGGAGYGYTF. CDR3 sequence (DNA): TGTGCCAGCAAGGTGGCAGGGGGCGCAGGCTATGGCTACACCTTC.

CDR3 DNA: TGTGCCAGCAGCTCCAGGGGCGGGACTGAAGCTTTCTTT. It yields the protein CASSSRGGTEAFF. The rearrangement joins TRBV7-3 to TRBJ1-1; TRBD1 is a possible D gene (6 bases). Germline V gene data show CDR1 as SGHTA and CDR2 as FQGTGA. V gave up 4 bases and J gave up 5 bases, with 11 bases separating them. The CDR3 runs to 13 residues.

The chain has TRBV19 and TRBJ1-3; no clear D. V was pared by 8 bases and J by 0 bases, with 14 bases between. CDR1 is LNHDA, CDR2 SQIVND, per germline (reference sequence). The length of the CDR3 is 15 residues. CDR3 DNA sequence: TGTGCCAGTTCCCGTGGAGACTCCTCTGGAAACACCATATATTTT. It codes for CASSRGDSSGNTIYF.

The chain couples TRBV19 to TRBJ1-1; D is undetermined. The CDR3 is made up of 17 amino acids. Germline V lookup: CDR1 LNHDA, CDR2 SQIVND (reference sequence). Trimming stripped 0 bases from V and 4 bases from J, with 18 bases between. The DNA of the CDR3 is TGTGCCAGTAGTATAGATCGCGGGGTCGTGGGTAGCACTGAAGCTTTCTTT. Translating it yields CASSIDRGVVGSTEAFF.

The CDR3 region is CASSSRLAGGSGELFF. The CDR3 DNA is TGTGCCAGCAGCTCCCGACTAGCGGGGGGGTCCGGGGAGCTGTTTTTT. V usage is TRBV5-4 and J usage is TRBJ2-2, with 14 nucleotides matching TRBD2. J was trimmed by 6 bases and V by 3 bases; bases with no gene match: 4. Germline V gene data show CDR1 as SGHNT and CDR2 as YYREEE (reference sequence). This CDR3 contains 16 residues.

The chain recombines TRBV5-1 with TRBJ2-2; the D is unclear. Germline assignment: CDR1 SGHRS and CDR2 YFSETQ. The CDR3 consists of 15 residues. The V gene lost 0 bases and the J gene lost 0 bases, with 6 bases spanning the gap. CDR3 region: CASSLARSNTGELFF. The CDR3 region has the DNA TGCGCCAGCAGCTTGGCCAGATCGAACACCGGGGAGCTGTTTTTT. Using reference TRBV5-1 and TRBJ2-2 for the parts outside the CDR3, the full variable domain is KAGVTQTPRYLIKTRGQQVTLSCSPISGHRSVSWYQQTPGQGLQFLFEYFSETQRNKGNFPGRFSGRQFSNSRSEMNVSTLELGDSALYLCASSLARSNTGELFFGEGSRLTVL.

This chain joins TRBV29-1 and TRBJ1-4; D remains unclear. Germline V lookup: CDR1 SQVTM, CDR2 ANQGSEA. The CDR3 is 15 amino acids. The ends were cut back, 3 bases at V and 8 bases at J, with 19 bases in the middle. The CDR3 here is CSVESRWEETEKLFF. CDR3 coding DNA: TGCAGCGTTGAGAGTCGCTGGGAGGAGACGGAAAAACTGTTTTTT.

The DNA for the CDR3 is TGTGCCAGCAGTGAGGCAGGGGGTCGAGAGACCCAGTACTTC. Amino acids: CASSEAGGRETQYF. This rearrangement joins TRBV6-4 to TRBJ2-5, with 7 bases aligning to TRBD1. J lost 4 bases, V lost 3 bases, and 5 bases had no gene match. This CDR3 is built from 14 residues. Germline-derived CDR1 and CDR2 are MRHNA and SNTAGT.

The rearrangement links TRBV7-6 to TRBJ2-7; possible D gene TRBD2, 7 bases. This CDR3 region has 15 residues. CDR1 SGHVS and CDR2 FNYEAQ come from the germline V gene. V lost 5 bases and J lost 6, with 20 bases in between. Here the CDR3 DNA reads TGTGCCAGCAGCACCGGGGGGCTAATTTCGAGCGAGCAGTACTTC. Its protein product is CASSTGGLISSEQYF.

The chain couples TRBV6-5 to TRBJ2-7; TRBD1 matches 9 bases. The CDR3 has 14 amino acids. Germline trimming cut 6 bases from V and 5 bases from J; bases unmatched to any gene: 8. Germline V gene data show CDR1 as MNHEY and CDR2 as SVGAGI. CDR3 nucleotides: TGTGCCAGCAGACCTGGGACAGGGAGCCACGAGCAGTACTTC. The encoded protein is CASRPGTGSHEQYF.

V gene TRBV7-9 combines with J gene TRBJ2-2, with D unresolved. This CDR3 region has 16 residues. Germline lookup yields CDR1 SEHNR and CDR2 FQNEAQ (reference sequence). Between the trimmed V and J ends, which lost 6 bases and 3 bases, there was a span of 17 bases. The CDR3 region has the DNA TGTGCCAGCAGGCCCATCTTGGCCCCGCACACCGGGGAGCTGTTTTTT. It codes for CASRPILAPHTGELFF.

The chain is built from TRBV19 and TRBJ1-5; D might be TRBD1 (6 bases). Germline V CDR1 and CDR2: LNHDA, SQIVND (reference sequence). V was pared by 3 bases and J by 7 bases, with 13 bases between. This CDR3 has 14 residues. CDR3 sequence reads: CASSIGPGGQPQHF. CDR3 nucleotide sequence: TGTGCCAGTAGTATCGGCCCGGGGGGCCAGCCCCAGCATTTT.

This chain links TRBV27 with TRBJ2-1, with 11 bases aligning to TRBD2. The ends lost 6 bases at V and 0 bases at J; junction bases unmatched: 4. This CDR3 has 16 residues. The germline CDR1 and CDR2 sequences are MNHEY and SMNVEV (reference sequence). This CDR3 reads CASRSSGRDSYNEQFF. The CDR3 bases are TGTGCCAGCAGAAGTAGCGGGAGGGACTCCTACAATGAGCAGTTCTTC.

The genes are TRBV13 and TRBJ2-3, with 7 bases aligning to TRBD2. Germline V gene sequence: CDR1 PRHDT, CDR2 FYEKMQ (reference sequence). Unmatched junction bases numbered 14, after V lost 1 base and J lost 4 bases. The CDR3 has 18 amino acids. The CDR3 DNA is TGTGCCAGCAGCTTAGAGGACCCTTCCGGGAGGCTGTCAGATACGCAGTATTTT. The encoded protein is CASSLEDPSGRLSDTQYF.